In this sample, the clone carrying this TCR beta chain turned up many times. Its cognate antigen is unknown. MiXCR was run by TCRdb on the reads, yielding one entry per CDR3 protein. The table records roughly 920,000 distinct CDR3 sequences, 31% of them present only once. The sample is drawn from a study of T cell repertoires in cytomegalovirus infection. Overall study context: The authors used CMV epitopes that were HLA-C-restricted (recently identified) and HLA-B-restricted (well studied). An indication of both CMV infection and matching HLA type came from public TCR beta signatures. The study, taken as a whole, reports: The ex vivo response was dominated by HLA-C-restricted CMV-specific TCR beta clonotypes. Of the TCR beta families, the public ones yielded a cumulative frequency that identified carriers of CMV plus the relevant HLA.

CDR3 size: 14 residues. CDR1 is PRHDT, CDR2 FYEKMQ, per germline (reference sequence). V was pared by 0 bases and J by 7 bases, with 12 bases between. V gene TRBV13 combines with J gene TRBJ1-2, with no clear D. The clonotype was recovered from a human donor in good health (CMV status not recorded). Some clones in this sample may be carry-over from other donors' samples. This specimen consisted of cultured CD8+ T cells from PBMCs, obtained from culture after CMV antigen stimulation. For the CDR3, the DNA is TGTGCCAGCAGCTTAGGCGTTGGTATTGTTGGCTACACCTTC. It translates to CASSLGVGIVGYTF.